The 9 T cell receptor beta chains given below trace back to one sample, sequenced in a study of T cell changes during pregnancy in multiple sclerosis. Profiling relied on immunoSEQ multiplex PCR, and the TCRdb table lists in-frame clones only, not all of them. The sample carries approximately 40,000 clones, approximately 89% recorded once. The sequencing here drew on CD8+ T cells from peripheral blood mononuclear cells, taken in the third trimester of pregnancy. These receptors were collected from a female donor with multiple sclerosis, enrolled in a pregnancy study.

The CDR3 DNA follows: TGTGCCAGCAGCGGGGCATCCCACGTGGGGGCCCGCACAGATACGCAGTATTTT. Its translation is CASSGASHVGARTDTQYF. The chain joins TRBV9 to TRBJ2-3; a possible D gene is TRBD1 (6 bases). The V gene lost 3 bases and the J gene lost 1 base, with 21 bases spanning the gap. CDR3 length: 18 amino acids. Germline V gives CDR1 SGDLS, CDR2 YYNGEE.

This clone was detected only a few times. J is TRBJ2-5 and V is TRBV19; the match to TRBD1 covers 7 bases. J lost 4 bases, V lost 4 bases, and 3 bases had no gene match. CDR1 and CDR2 (germline): LNHDA, SQIVND (reference sequence). The length of the CDR3 is 13 residues. In DNA, the CDR3 is TGTGCCAGTAGTAGAGGGGGCCTAGAGACCCAGTACTTC. As protein: CASSRGGLETQYF.

This clone was found a few times. The chain carries TRBV7-8 and TRBJ1-5; no definite D call. V gave up 1 base and J gave up 2 bases, with 9 bases separating them. The CDR3 has 15 amino acids. Germline lookup yields CDR1 SGHVS and CDR2 FQNEAQ. DNA for the CDR3: TGTGCCAGCAGCTTAGTAGGGAGCGGCAATCAGCCCCAGCATTTT. Encoded protein: CASSLVGSGNQPQHF.

A remark on this clone: Its ends do not fully match the called genes, so a read error is possible. The genes are TRBV11-2 and TRBJ2-3; TRBD2 matches 9 bases. The CDR3 contains 16 residues. The V gene's germline CDR1 is SGHAT and CDR2 FQNNGV. The DNA for the CDR3 is TGCGCCAGCAGCCAAGCCGAGCGGGGGGTGGCAGATACGCAGTATTTT. Encoded protein: CASSQAERGVADTQYF.

This clone was found a few times. The rearrangement joins TRBV6-1 to TRBJ2-1; 7 bases align to TRBD2. Germline CDR1 MNHNS, CDR2 SASEGT. The CDR3 sequence is 15 residues long. Unmatched junction bases numbered 8, after V lost 6 bases and J lost 3 bases. The CDR3 region has the DNA TGTGCCAGCAGGCAGCGGGGACCCCACTACAATGAGCAGTTCTTC. Translation: CASRQRGPHYNEQFF.

For this clone: Its ends do not fully match the called genes, so a read error is possible. The CDR3 loop is CASSYLERPLVF. CDR3 bases: TGTGCCAGCAGCTACCTAGAGCGGCCGCTGGTCTTC. The V gene is TRBV5-5, the J gene TRBJ2-1, with D possibly matching TRBD2 (5 bases). Germline V gene data show CDR1 as SGHKS and CDR2 as YYEKEE (reference sequence). The CDR3 loop spans 12 amino acids.

The V and J genes are TRBV4-3 and TRBJ1-2, with unresolved D. Germline V lookup: CDR1 LGHNA, CDR2 YSLEER. Trimming took 0 bases from V and 2 from J, leaving 22 bases between them. The CDR3 is 19 amino acids. The CDR3 nucleotides read TGCGCCAGCAGCCAAGAATGGGAGCCCGGGTACAAGATCAACTATGGCTACACCTTC. Amino acids: CASSQEWEPGYKINYGYTF.

This clone appeared a few times. The rearrangement joins TRBV29-1 to TRBJ1-1, with D perhaps matching TRBD1 (5 bases). Trimming removed 5 bases at V and 1 base at J, with 8 bases between. Germline V gene sequence: CDR1 SQVTM, CDR2 ANQGSEA. The CDR3 loop spans 12 amino acids. The CDR3 DNA reads as TGCAGCGTTCAGGGAGGGAACACTGAAGCTTTCTTT. Protein sequence: CSVQGGNTEAFF. Based on the CDR3 plus reference TRBV29-1 and TRBJ1-1, the full variable domain is SAVISQKPSRDICQRGTSLTIQCQVDSQVTMMFWYRQQPGQSLTLIATANQGSEATYESGFVIDKFPISRPNLTFSTLTVSNMSPEDSSIYLCSVQGGNTEAFFGQGTRLTVV.

This clone was seen more than once but under ten times. The J gene is TRBJ2-7, the V gene TRBV6-5; tentatively, D is TRBD1 (6 bases). This CDR3 contains 11 residues. The V gene lost 8 bases and the J gene lost 2 bases, with 7 bases spanning the gap. Germline CDR1 and CDR2: MNHEY and SVGAGI. The CDR3 DNA reads TGTGCCAGCCGGACAGCCTACGAGCAGTACTTC. This codes for CASRTAYEQYF.